The clone carrying this T cell receptor beta chain was counted at least ten times. Its antigen remains unknown. The source of the sample is a study of identical twins. General observations from the study: Without tracking the same donors, conclusions rested on cross-sectional statistical analysis.

The CDR3 is 13 residues long. Germline lookup yields CDR1 SQVTM and CDR2 ANQGSEA. Trimming took 4 bases from V and 1 from J, leaving 7 bases between them. Via MiXCR, TCRdb re-called the 5' RACE reads, giving one row per CDR3 protein. The sample consists of hundreds of thousands of distinct CDR3 sequences, 7% of them appearing once. This same sample was also part of a study on yellow fever vaccine responses in identical twins.

This TCR came from a woman aged 18-29 years in good health. Input material: memory (CD45RO+) T cells sorted from blood. The chain combines TRBV29-1 with TRBJ2-2; D possibly corresponds to TRBD2 (5 bases). The CDR3 nucleotides are TGCAGCGTTGGAGGACTGAACACCGGGGAGCTGTTTTTT. Protein product: CSVGGLNTGELFF.